Below, 15 T cell receptor beta chains from the same sample are listed, as sequenced in a study of human T cells and chemical hapten exposure (dated by TCRdb to the early 2020s). Library preparation was by RACE. Instrument used: NextSeq 500. TCRdb took the public reads, trimmed them with fastp at Q25, ran MiXCR for clone calling and kept in-frame beta chains. Each record represents a unique CDR3 protein, reported with the most common genes and DNA among its rows. Present in this sample are around 60,000 distinct CDR3 sequences, about 6.7% of which were seen just once. The ten largest account for 1.6% of the sample. Read against the paper, the sample's time point label means: pre-sensitization, week 0. Sample treatment or condition, as interpreted from the label and publication: therapeutic diphenylcyclopropenone sensitization with weekly scalp DPC. The material sequenced was whole blood, taken in connection with sensitization to the hapten diphenylcyclopropenone (DPC). Receptors originate from a woman aged 30 to 39 with alopecia areata. Some clones in this sample may be carry-over from other donors' samples.

The chain joins TRBV5-5 to TRBJ1-2, with TRBD1 matching over 7 bases. There are 13 residues in the CDR3. Germline assignment: CDR1 SGHKS and CDR2 YYEKEE (reference sequence). V shed 0 bases and J 12 bases; nucleotides not matched to a gene: 8. The CDR3 nucleotides read TGTGCCAGCAGCTTGGACAGGGGCATCGGCGACACCTTC. It codes for CASSLDRGIGDTF.

A remark on this clonotype: A much more abundant neighbour one base away suggests this may be a read error. The V call is TRBV10-3, the J call TRBJ1-1; D ambiguous. Trimming removed 2 bases at V and 1 base at J, with 5 bases between. Germline CDR1 reads ENHRY; CDR2 reads SYGVKD. The CDR3 sequence is 13 residues long. DNA for the CDR3: TGTGCCATCAGTGAGACAGCGAACACTGAAGCTTTCTTT. Protein sequence: CAISETANTEAFF.

This clonotype was seen more than once but under ten times. The rearrangement uses TRBV12-3 or TRBV12-4 and TRBJ2-3; no clear D. V was shortened by 3 bases and J by 4 bases, with 11 bases between the two germline ends. The CDR3 runs to 14 residues. The chain's CDR3 is CASSFKSEADTQYF. CDR3 sequence (DNA): TGTGCCAGCAGTTTTAAGTCCGAAGCAGATACGCAGTATTTT.

This clonotype was counted a few times. V and J are TRBV7-9 and TRBJ2-3; D unresolved. CDR3 length: 11 residues. Germline V gene sequence: CDR1 SEHNR, CDR2 FQNEAQ (reference sequence). The V gene lost 6 bases and the J gene lost 2 bases, with 3 bases spanning the gap. The CDR3 DNA is TGTGCCAGCAGTATCACAGATACGCAGTATTTT. Translated: CASSITDTQYF.

As for this clonotype: Likely a read error: the CDR3 ends without its conserved phenylalanine or tryptophan. Written as DNA, the CDR3 is TGTGCCAGCAGCTTATGGAGCAATCAGCCCCAGCATGTT. It is translated as CASSLWSNQPQHV. The gene calls are TRBV7-2 and TRBJ1-5; D is uncertain. This CDR3 region has 13 residues. Trimming stripped 2 bases from V and 1 base from J, with 3 bases between. CDR1 SGHTA and CDR2 FQGNSA come from the germline V gene.

In its sample, this clonotype was seen many times. This chain joins TRBV27 and TRBJ1-1, with D hard to call. The V end lost 6 bases, the J end lost 7 bases, and 9 bases lay between the germline ends. The CDR3 is 11 amino acids. Germline CDR1 MNHEY, CDR2 SMNVEV (reference sequence). The CDR3 region is CASRGGGEAFF. Written as DNA, the CDR3 is TGTGCCAGCAGGGGCGGCGGTGAAGCTTTCTTT.

This clonotype was found many times. This rearrangement joins TRBV6-1 to TRBJ2-1; the match to TRBD1 covers 9 bases. CDR1 and CDR2 from the germline V gene are MNHNS and SASEGT. This CDR3 is built from 15 residues. With V trimmed by 0 bases and J by 6 bases, 3 bases remained unmatched. The CDR3 is CASSEAATGGNEQFF. CDR3 DNA: TGTGCCAGCAGTGAAGCCGCGACAGGGGGCAATGAGCAGTTCTTC.

Worth noting for this clonotype: Given a much more abundant clone one base away, this may be a read error. V and J are TRBV5-4 and TRBJ1-1; weak D call: TRBD1 (5 bases). The CDR3 loop spans 13 amino acids. Germline values: CDR1 SGHNT, CDR2 YYREEE (reference sequence). Trimming shortened V by 2 bases and J by 1 base, and 6 bases separated the two germline ends. The CDR3 DNA reads TGTGCCAGCAGCTTCGACAGGAACACTGAAGCTTTCTTT. Its translation is CASSFDRNTEAFF.

The chain couples TRBV11-2 to TRBJ2-7; TRBD1 matches 9 bases. There are 15 residues in the CDR3. The germline V gene encodes CDR1 SGHAT and CDR2 FQNNGV. V gave up 8 bases and J gave up 3 bases; unmatched junction bases: 11. CDR3 protein: CASVGTGSESYEQYF. The CDR3 DNA is TGTGCCAGCGTCGGGACAGGGTCCGAGAGCTACGAGCAGTACTTC.

This clonotype was detected once. Possible read error: a much larger clone is one base away. The V call is TRBV3-1, the J call TRBJ1-4; D unclear. V gave up 4 bases and J gave up 0 bases, with 9 bases separating them. Germline V CDR1 and CDR2: LGHDT, YNNKEL (reference sequence). The CDR3 runs to 15 residues. This chain's CDR3 is CASSRHDPTNEKLFF. CDR3 in DNA: TGTGCCAGCAGCCGACATGACCCAACTAATGAAAAACTGTTTTTT.

This clonotype was seen many times. The J gene is TRBJ1-4, the V gene TRBV12-3 or TRBV12-4, with D unclear. V was shortened by 5 bases and J by 8 bases, with 18 bases between the two germline ends. This CDR3 is 15 amino acids long. The CDR3 DNA follows: TGTGCCAGCAGTCCCCCCCGGGCTACCGGGGAAAAACTGTTTTTT. Protein: CASSPPRATGEKLFF.

At least ten counts were recorded for this clonotype. The chain is built from TRBV9 and TRBJ2-7; D is undetermined. Germline CDR1 reads SGDLS; CDR2 reads YYNGEE. This CDR3 is built from 14 residues. V was pared by 0 bases and J by 7 bases, with 14 bases between. This CDR3 reads CASSVGPQVGEQYF. The CDR3 nucleotides read TGTGCCAGCAGCGTAGGGCCCCAAGTGGGGGAGCAGTACTTC. The full variable domain, rest sourced from reference TRBV9 and TRBJ2-7, is DSGVTQTPKHLITATGQRVTLRCSPRSGDLSVYWYQQSLDQGLQFLIQYYNGEERAKGNILERFSAQQFPDLHSELNLSSLELGDSALYFCASSVGPQVGEQYFGPGTRLTVT.

This clonotype was seen more than once but under ten times. The V gene is TRBV7-2, the J gene TRBJ1-1; possibly TRBD1 for D (5 bases). In germline, CDR1 is SGHTA, CDR2 FQGNSA. The CDR3 is 16 residues long. V was pared by 4 bases and J by 2 bases, with 17 bases between. CDR3 in DNA: TGTGCCAGCAGCTCCTGGACGGGTAGGGGTAACACTGAAGCTTTCTTT. Its protein is CASSSWTGRGNTEAFF. Looking up the rest from reference TRBV7-2 and TRBJ1-1 gives the full variable domain: GAGVSQSPSNKVTEKGKDVELRCDPISGHTALYWYRQSLGQGLEFLIYFQGNSAPDKSGLPSDRFSAERTGGSVSTLTIQRTQQEDSAVYLCASSSWTGRGNTEAFFGQGTRLTVV.

The chain is built from TRBV20-1 and TRBJ1-4, with a possible D match to TRBD1 (5 bases). This CDR3 comprises 14 residues. Germline V lookup: CDR1 DFQATT, CDR2 SNEGSKA (reference sequence). The V and J ends lost 3 bases and 0 bases respectively, with 8 bases between them. Here the CDR3 DNA reads TGCAGTGCTAGTCTGACAGCAACTAATGAAAAACTGTTTTTT. Translated, it gives CSASLTATNEKLFF.

This clonotype was observed at least ten times. The chain couples TRBV12-3 or TRBV12-4 to TRBJ2-3, with 11 bases that match TRBD2. The CDR3 sequence is 15 residues long. The V gene end was trimmed by 4 bases and the J gene end by 2 bases; junction bases not matched to a gene: 2. The CDR3 is CASSSSGGNTDTQYF. DNA of the CDR3: TGTGCCAGCAGTTCTAGCGGGGGGAACACAGATACGCAGTATTTT.